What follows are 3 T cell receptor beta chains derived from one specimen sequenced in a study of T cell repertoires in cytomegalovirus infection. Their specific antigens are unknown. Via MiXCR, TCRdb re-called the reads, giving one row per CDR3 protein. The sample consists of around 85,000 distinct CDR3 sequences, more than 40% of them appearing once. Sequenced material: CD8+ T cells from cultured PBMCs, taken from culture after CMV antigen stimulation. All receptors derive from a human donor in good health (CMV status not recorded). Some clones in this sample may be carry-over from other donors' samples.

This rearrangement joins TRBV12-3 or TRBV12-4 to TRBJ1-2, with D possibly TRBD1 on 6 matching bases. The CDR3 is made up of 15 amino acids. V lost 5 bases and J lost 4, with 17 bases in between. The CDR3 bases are TGTGCCAGCAGTCCATCAGGGGAAAGGGGCTATGGCTACACCTTC. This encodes CASSPSGERGYGYTF.

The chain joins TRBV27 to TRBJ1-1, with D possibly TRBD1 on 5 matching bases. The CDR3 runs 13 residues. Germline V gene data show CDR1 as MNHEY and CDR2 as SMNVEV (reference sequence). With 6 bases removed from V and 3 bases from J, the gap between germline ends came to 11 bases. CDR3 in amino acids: CASRRGVDTEAFF. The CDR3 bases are TGTGCCAGCAGGCGGGGGGTGGACACTGAAGCTTTCTTT.

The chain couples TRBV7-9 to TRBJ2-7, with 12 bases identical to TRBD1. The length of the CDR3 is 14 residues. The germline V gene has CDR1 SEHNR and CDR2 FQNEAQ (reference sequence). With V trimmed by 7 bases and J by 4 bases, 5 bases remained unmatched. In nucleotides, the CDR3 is TGTGCCAGCACTGGGGGACAGGGGGCTTACGAGCAGTACTTC. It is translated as CASTGGQGAYEQYF.